The 7 T cell receptor beta chains in this list originate from one sample, sequenced in a study of T cells after yellow fever vaccination. A single record per CDR3 protein comes from TCRdb applying MiXCR to the 5' RACE reads. The sample holds some 110,000 distinct CDR3 sequences, roughly 6.7% seen once. The material sequenced was CD4+ T cells sorted from PBMCs, taken approximately 11 days after the first yellow fever vaccination. The receptors shown here come from a young man who received the YFV17D yellow fever vaccine.

This clonotype was seen many times. V is TRBV7-2 and J is TRBJ2-2; no firm D call. V was trimmed by 8 bases and J by 0 bases, leaving 10 bases between them. In germline, CDR1 is SGHTA, CDR2 FQGNSA. The CDR3 totals 14 residues. CDR3 loop: CASLRQPNTGELFF. DNA of the CDR3: TGTGCCAGCTTGAGGCAGCCGAACACCGGGGAGCTGTTTTTT. Combining the CDR3 with reference TRBV7-2 and TRBJ2-2 gives the whole variable domain GAGVSQSPSNKVTEKGKDVELRCDPISGHTALYWYRQSLGQGLEFLIYFQGNSAPDKSGLPSDRFSAERTGGSVSTLTIQRTQQEDSAVYLCASLRQPNTGELFFGEGSRLTVL.

This clonotype appeared many times. The chain combines TRBV5-1 with TRBJ2-5; D assignment may be TRBD1 or TRBD2 (5 bases each). Deletions cut 0 bases from V and 1 base from J, with 10 bases between. The CDR3 runs 15 residues. Germline-derived CDR1 and CDR2 are SGHRS and YFSETQ. The CDR3 sequence: CASSLVGDGQETQYF. The CDR3 bases are TGCGCCAGCAGCTTGGTGGGGGACGGCCAAGAGACCCAGTACTTC.

In its sample, this clonotype was seen many times. The chain recombines TRBV12-3 or TRBV12-4 with TRBJ2-1; 9 bases align to TRBD1. V shed 8 bases and J 6 bases; nucleotides not matched to a gene: 8. The CDR3 is 14 amino acids. CDR3 DNA sequence: TGTGCCAGCGCCGGACTGGACAGGGGCAATGAGCAGTTCTTC. This translates into CASAGLDRGNEQFF.

This clonotype appeared many times. This chain links TRBV7-2 with TRBJ1-6, with a possible D match to TRBD1 (5 bases). There are 17 residues in the CDR3. CDR1 is SGHTA and CDR2 is FQGNSA in the germline V gene. Trimming pared 5 bases from V and 0 bases from J, leaving 14 bases between. DNA for the CDR3: TGTGCCAGCAGCCCGACAGCCATGAGCTCCTATAATTCACCCCTCCACTTT. It codes for CASSPTAMSSYNSPLHF.

This clonotype was recorded many times. V usage is TRBV18 and J usage is TRBJ2-3; unclear D gene. Germline-derived CDR1 and CDR2 are KGHSH and LQKENI. The CDR3 is 14 amino acids. The germline V and J ends were trimmed by 3 bases and 0 bases, with 7 bases remaining between them. CDR3 nucleotides: TGTGCCAGCTCACCTTACATCAGCACAGATACGCAGTATTTT. Protein product: CASSPYISTDTQYF.

This clonotype was seen at least ten times. This sequence joins TRBV11-2 and TRBJ1-2; D call uncertain. The CDR3 covers 14 residues. Per germline, CDR1 SGHAT and CDR2 FQNNGV. The V gene lost 1 base and the J gene lost 4 bases, with 10 bases spanning the gap. CDR3 residues: CASSLGAAGYGYTF. The CDR3 nucleotides read TGTGCCAGCAGCTTAGGGGCGGCCGGCTATGGCTACACCTTC.

This clonotype was detected many times. The chain recombines TRBV6-1 with TRBJ2-2; D might be TRBD1 (6 bases). CDR3 length: 15 amino acids. Germline-derived CDR1 and CDR2 are MNHNS and SASEGT. Trimming removed 6 bases from V and 0 bases from J, with 11 bases in between. In DNA form, the CDR3 reads TGTGCCAGCAGCCGAGGGGGTCCGAACACCGGGGAGCTGTTTTTT. The encoded protein is CASSRGGPNTGELFF.